Below, 21 T cell receptor beta chains from the same sample are listed, as sequenced in a study of T cell changes during pregnancy in multiple sclerosis. TCRdb's copy holds only in-frame clones and misses some; the assay was immunoSEQ multiplex PCR. The data show around 50,000 clones, about nine tenths seen once. Specimen: CD4+ T cells from peripheral blood mononuclear cells, collected after pregnancy. These receptors were collected from a female donor in good health, enrolled as a control in a pregnancy study.

The J gene is TRBJ1-1, the V gene TRBV12-5; D is uncertain. The ends were cut back, 1 base at V and 6 bases at J, with 12 bases in the middle. The CDR3 contains 14 residues. The V gene's germline CDR1 is LGHNT and CDR2 FRNRAP. The CDR3 here is CASGLEAGGSEAFF. In nucleotides, the CDR3 is TGTGCTAGTGGTTTGGAGGCGGGAGGATCTGAAGCTTTCTTT.

CDR3 residues: CATSRRGLDGYGYTF. CDR3 DNA sequence: TGTGCCACTTCCCGAAGGGGGCTCGATGGCTATGGCTACACCTTC. The chain has TRBV19 and TRBJ1-2, with 7 positions matching TRBD1. The CDR3 runs to 15 residues. V shed 10 bases, J shed 4 bases, and the junction held 15 bases outside the gene matches. Germline CDR1 LNHDA, CDR2 SQIVND (reference sequence).

This chain links TRBV6-5 with TRBJ1-2, with a tentative D call TRBD1 (6 bases). The germline V gene encodes CDR1 MNHEY and CDR2 SVGAGI. This CDR3 is 15 amino acids long. Trimming removed 6 bases from V and 3 bases from J, with 17 bases in between. In DNA form, the CDR3 reads TGTGCCAGCAGCCCCACTGGGGGCTACCACTATGGCTACACCTTC. It translates to CASSPTGGYHYGYTF.

The rearrangement links TRBV30 to TRBJ1-1; D ambiguous. Germline CDR1 is GTSNPN and CDR2 is SVGIG (reference sequence). The CDR3 consists of 14 residues. Trimming took off 0 bases at V and 6 bases at J, with 14 bases between the two ends. CDR3 in amino acids: CAWSVRRRKAEAFF. The CDR3 nucleotides read TGTGCCTGGAGTGTACGTCGGAGGAAGGCTGAAGCTTTCTTT.

The V gene is TRBV6-5, the J gene TRBJ1-4; D ambiguous. The CDR3 has 14 residues. CDR1 and CDR2 (germline): MNHEY, SVGAGI. Trimming took off 6 bases at V and 3 bases at J, with 11 bases between the two ends. The CDR3 is CASSHGGPNEKLFF. CDR3 bases: TGTGCCAGCAGCCACGGAGGGCCTAATGAAAAACTGTTTTTT.

V is TRBV18 and J is TRBJ2-7, with D unclear. CDR3 length: 15 residues. Germline V lookup: CDR1 KGHSH, CDR2 LQKENI. V lost 2 bases and J 5 bases, leaving 16 bases between the germline ends. CDR3 sequence: CASSPSRPNTDEQYF. As DNA, the CDR3 is TGTGCCAGCTCACCAAGCAGGCCTAACACCGACGAGCAGTACTTC. The full variable domain, rest sourced from reference TRBV18 and TRBJ2-7, is NAGVMQNPRHLVRRRGQEARLRCSPMKGHSHVYWYRQLPEEGLKFMVYLQKENIIDESGMPKERFSAEFPKEGPSILRIQQVVRGDSAAYFCASSPSRPNTDEQYFGPGTRLTVT.

This chain connects TRBV4-1 to TRBJ2-7; D unclear. The CDR3 loop spans 16 amino acids. The V gene lost 5 bases and the J gene lost 2 bases, with 19 bases spanning the gap. Per germline, CDR1 MGHRA and CDR2 YSYEKL. DNA for the CDR3: TGCGCCAGCAGCTACCAATTCAGGTCCCCTCCCTACGAGCAGTACTTC. Translating gives CASSYQFRSPPYEQYF.

The chain combines TRBV19 with TRBJ2-2; D perhaps matches TRBD1 (6 bases). The CDR3 length is 13 residues. Per germline, CDR1 LNHDA and CDR2 SQIVND (reference sequence). V shed 6 bases and J shed 5 bases, with 10 bases lying between them. CDR3 DNA: TGTGCCAGTAGCTCAGGGGTGACCGGGGAGCTGTTTTTT. Residues: CASSSGVTGELFF. The variable domain in full, completed from reference TRBV19 and TRBJ2-2, reads DGGITQSPKYLFRKEGQNVTLSCEQNLNHDAMYWYRQDPGQGLRLIYYSQIVNDFQKGDIAEGYSVSREKKESFPLTVTSAQKNPTAFYLCASSSGVTGELFFGEGSRLTVL.

The chain carries TRBV7-2 and TRBJ2-2; D is uncertain. Trimming removed 3 bases from V and 4 bases from J, with 15 bases in between. CDR1 is SGHTA, CDR2 FQGNSA, per germline. The CDR3 totals 16 residues. Here the CDR3 reads CASSFGGSGFTGELFF. The DNA for the CDR3 is TGTGCCAGCAGCTTTGGCGGCTCCGGGTTCACCGGGGAGCTGTTTTTT.

This chain joins TRBV5-1 and TRBJ1-1; 8 bases map to TRBD1. This CDR3 comprises 14 residues. Germline V gene sequence: CDR1 SGHRS, CDR2 YFSETQ. V lost 4 bases to trimming and J lost 1 base; unmatched junction nucleotides: 3. The CDR3 coding sequence is TGCGCCAGCAGCACTGGACAGGGGAACACTGAAGCTTTCTTT. It specifies CASSTGQGNTEAFF.

This chain uses TRBV6-6 with TRBJ2-7, with D possibly being TRBD2 (6 bases). The V end was cut by 6 bases, the J end by 4 bases, with 16 bases between. The CDR3 has 14 residues. Germline V gene sequence: CDR1 MNHNY, CDR2 SVGAGI (reference sequence). CDR3 sequence reads: CASRKTGGTYEQYF. In nucleotides, the CDR3 is TGTGCCAGCAGGAAAACCGGGGGAACTTACGAGCAGTACTTC.

This clone occurred once. J is TRBJ2-7 and V is TRBV13; 7 bases map to TRBD2. The CDR3 has 12 residues. CDR1 PRHDT and CDR2 FYEKMQ come from the germline V gene (reference sequence). With V trimmed by 6 bases and J by 6 bases, 5 bases remained unmatched. The DNA of the CDR3 is TGTGCCAGCAGTGGGGGGGGGACCGAGCAGTACTTC. Its translation: CASSGGGTEQYF. The variable domain in full, with the rest retrieved from reference TRBV13 and TRBJ2-7, is AAGVIQSPRHLIKEKRETATLKCYPIPRHDTVYWYQQGPGQDPQFLISFYEKMQSDKGSIPDRFSAQQFSDYHSELNMSSLELGDSALYFCASSGGGTEQYFGPGTRLTVT.

The chain is built from TRBV6-4 and TRBJ2-6; 7 positions match TRBD1. The CDR3 has 14 amino acids. Trimming removed 4 bases from V and 3 bases from J; junction bases left unmatched: 0. Germline values: CDR1 MRHNA, CDR2 SNTAGT. The CDR3 loop is CASSGQGGANVLTF. The CDR3 bases are TGTGCCAGCAGTGGACAGGGTGGGGCCAACGTCCTGACTTTC.

The chain employs TRBV2 and TRBJ2-5; D gene unclear. Germline loops: CDR1 SNHLY, CDR2 FYNNEI. V lost 0 bases, J lost 4 bases, and 3 bases lay in between. This CDR3 comprises 12 residues. CDR3 nucleotides: TGTGCCAGCAGTGAAGCTAGAGAGACCCAGTACTTC. Translated, it gives CASSEARETQYF.

The J gene is TRBJ2-1, the V gene TRBV5-5; 9 nucleotides align to TRBD2. CDR1 is SGHKS, CDR2 YYEKEE, per germline (reference sequence). This CDR3 has 15 amino acids. Unmatched junction bases numbered 3, after V lost 1 base and J lost 4 bases. The CDR3 loop reads CASSLLAGTYNEQFF. DNA of the CDR3: TGTGCCAGCAGCTTGCTAGCGGGGACGTACAATGAGCAGTTCTTC.

The chain employs TRBV2 and TRBJ2-5; 9 bases fit TRBD1. V lost 7 bases to trimming and J lost 4 bases; unmatched junction nucleotides: 10. In germline, CDR1 is SNHLY, CDR2 FYNNEI. This CDR3 region has 15 residues. CDR3 amino acids: CASKLLPGQGETQYF. The CDR3 coding sequence is TGTGCCAGCAAACTTTTACCGGGACAGGGAGAGACCCAGTACTTC.

The J gene is TRBJ2-5, the V gene TRBV4-2; 11 bases fit TRBD1. Germline V lookup: CDR1 LGHNA, CDR2 YNFKEQ. CDR3 length equals 16 residues. V lost 4 bases to trimming and J lost 5 bases; unmatched junction nucleotides: 9. CDR3 in amino acids: CASSPYEDRGPETQYF. CDR3 nucleotide sequence: TGTGCCAGCAGCCCGTATGAGGACAGGGGGCCGGAGACCCAGTACTTC.

The J gene is TRBJ2-1, the V gene TRBV4-1; 11 bases align to TRBD2. The CDR3 runs to 14 residues. Germline CDR1 reads MGHRA; CDR2 reads YSYEKL. V shed 4 bases and J 9 bases; nucleotides not matched to a gene: 5. The chain's CDR3 is CASSLGLAGGEQFF. DNA of the CDR3: TGCGCCAGCAGCCTTGGTCTAGCGGGAGGTGAGCAGTTCTTC.

V and J are TRBV7-9 and TRBJ1-6; D is uncertain. The CDR3 sequence is 13 residues long. Trimming took 8 bases from V and 7 from J, leaving 12 bases between them. Looked up from germline, CDR1 is SEHNR and CDR2 is FQNEAQ (reference sequence). CDR3 in amino acids: CASLEQINSPLHF. In DNA form, the CDR3 reads TGTGCCAGCCTGGAACAGATCAATTCACCCCTCCACTTT.

The chain has TRBV11-1 and TRBJ2-7, with 7 bases matching TRBD2. Germline V CDR1 and CDR2: SGHAT, FQDESV (reference sequence). The junction had 13 bases not matched to a gene; V was cut back by 3 bases and J by 5 bases. This CDR3 contains 16 residues. The CDR3 nucleotides are TGTGCCAGCAGCTTGGGGAGGGGCCCCCGGGACCACGAGCAGTACTTC. It codes for CASSLGRGPRDHEQYF.

The V call is TRBV2, the J call TRBJ1-1; D is possibly TRBD1 (5 bases). V was cut by 2 bases and J by 3 bases, with 13 bases left in between. Germline V gene sequence: CDR1 SNHLY, CDR2 FYNNEI. The CDR3 loop spans 15 amino acids. The CDR3 DNA sequence: TGTGCCAGCAGTGAATCCAGGGTTAGGGACACTGAAGCTTTCTTT. Its translation: CASSESRVRDTEAFF.